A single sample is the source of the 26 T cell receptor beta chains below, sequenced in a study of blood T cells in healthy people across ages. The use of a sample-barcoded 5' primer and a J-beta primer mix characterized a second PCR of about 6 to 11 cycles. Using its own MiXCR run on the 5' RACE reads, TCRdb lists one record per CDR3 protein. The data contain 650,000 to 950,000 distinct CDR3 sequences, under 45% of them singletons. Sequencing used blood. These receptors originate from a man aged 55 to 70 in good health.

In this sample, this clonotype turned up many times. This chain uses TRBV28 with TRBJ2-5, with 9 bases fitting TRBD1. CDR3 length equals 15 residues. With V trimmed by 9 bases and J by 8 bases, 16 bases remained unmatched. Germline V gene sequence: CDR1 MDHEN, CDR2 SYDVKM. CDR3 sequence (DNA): TGTGCCAGTACCCCCACGGGACAGGGAAAAGGCACCCAGTACTTC. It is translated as CASTPTGQGKGTQYF.

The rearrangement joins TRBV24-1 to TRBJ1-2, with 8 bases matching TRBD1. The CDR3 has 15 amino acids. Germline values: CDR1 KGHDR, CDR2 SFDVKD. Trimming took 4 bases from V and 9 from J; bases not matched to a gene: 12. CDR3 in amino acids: CATSDQRTGSLRYTF. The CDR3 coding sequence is TGTGCCACCAGTGACCAAAGGACAGGGAGTTTACGCTACACCTTC.

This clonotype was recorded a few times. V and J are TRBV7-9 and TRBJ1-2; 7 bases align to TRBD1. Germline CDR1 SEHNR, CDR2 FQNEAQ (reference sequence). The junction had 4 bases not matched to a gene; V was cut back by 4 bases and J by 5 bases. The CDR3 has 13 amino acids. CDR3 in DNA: TGTGCCAGCAGCTCAAGGACAGGATATGGCTACACCTTC. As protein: CASSSRTGYGYTF. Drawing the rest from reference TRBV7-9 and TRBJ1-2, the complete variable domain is DTGVSQNPRHKITKRGQNVTFRCDPISEHNRLYWYRQTLGQGPEFLTYFQNEAQLEKSRLLSDRFSAERPKGSFSTLEIQRTEQGDSAMYLCASSSRTGYGYTFGSGTRLTVV.

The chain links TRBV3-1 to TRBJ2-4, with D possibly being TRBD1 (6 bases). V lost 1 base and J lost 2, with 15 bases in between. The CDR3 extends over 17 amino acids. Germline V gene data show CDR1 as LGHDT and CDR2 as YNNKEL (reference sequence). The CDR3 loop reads CASSQVGTRVTKNIQYF. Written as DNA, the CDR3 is TGTGCCAGCAGCCAAGTAGGGACAAGGGTTACCAAAAACATTCAGTACTTC.

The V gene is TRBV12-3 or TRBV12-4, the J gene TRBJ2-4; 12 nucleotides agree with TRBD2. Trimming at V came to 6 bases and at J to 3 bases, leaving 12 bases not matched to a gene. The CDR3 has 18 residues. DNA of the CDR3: TGTGCCAGCAGGGCCTCTAGCGGGGGGGCAAGAGGCAAAAACATTCAGTACTTC. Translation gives CASRASSGGARGKNIQYF.

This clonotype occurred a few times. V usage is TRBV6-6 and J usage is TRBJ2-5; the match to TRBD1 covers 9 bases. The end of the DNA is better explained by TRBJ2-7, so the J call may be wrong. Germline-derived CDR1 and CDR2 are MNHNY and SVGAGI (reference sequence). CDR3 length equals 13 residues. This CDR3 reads CASRRTGAHEQYF. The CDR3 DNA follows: TGTGCCAGCAGGCGGACAGGGGCGCACGAGCAGTACTTC.

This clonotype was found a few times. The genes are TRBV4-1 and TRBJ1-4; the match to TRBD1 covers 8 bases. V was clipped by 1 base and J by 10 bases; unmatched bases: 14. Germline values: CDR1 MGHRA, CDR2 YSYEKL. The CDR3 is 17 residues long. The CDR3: CASSQVSQGGGSGKLFF. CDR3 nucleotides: TGCGCCAGCAGCCAAGTCTCACAGGGGGGAGGTTCGGGAAAACTGTTTTTT.

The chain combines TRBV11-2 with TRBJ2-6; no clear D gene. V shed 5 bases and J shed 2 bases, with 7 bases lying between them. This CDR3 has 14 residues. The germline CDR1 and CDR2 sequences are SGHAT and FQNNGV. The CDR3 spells CASSIQAGANVLTF. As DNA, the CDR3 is TGTGCCAGCAGCATCCAGGCTGGGGCCAACGTCCTGACTTTC.

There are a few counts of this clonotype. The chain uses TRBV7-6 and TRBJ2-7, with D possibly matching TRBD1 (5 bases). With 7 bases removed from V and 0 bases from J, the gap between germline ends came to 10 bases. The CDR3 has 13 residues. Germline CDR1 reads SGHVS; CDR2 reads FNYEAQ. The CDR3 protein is CASTLGASYEQYF. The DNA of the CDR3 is TGTGCCAGCACCCTAGGGGCCTCCTACGAGCAGTACTTC.

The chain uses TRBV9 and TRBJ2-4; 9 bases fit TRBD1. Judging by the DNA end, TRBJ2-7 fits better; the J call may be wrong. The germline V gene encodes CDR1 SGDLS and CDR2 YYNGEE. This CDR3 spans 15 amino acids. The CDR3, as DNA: TGTGCCAGCAGCGTAGACGGGACAGGGTCTAACGAGCAGTACTTC. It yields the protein CASSVDGTGSNEQYF.

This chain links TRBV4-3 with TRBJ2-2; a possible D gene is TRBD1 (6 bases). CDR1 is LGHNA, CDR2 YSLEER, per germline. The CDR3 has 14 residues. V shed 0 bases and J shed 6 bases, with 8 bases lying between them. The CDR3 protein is CASSQDRGSGELFF. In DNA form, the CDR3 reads TGCGCCAGCAGCCAAGATAGGGGGTCCGGGGAGCTGTTTTTT.

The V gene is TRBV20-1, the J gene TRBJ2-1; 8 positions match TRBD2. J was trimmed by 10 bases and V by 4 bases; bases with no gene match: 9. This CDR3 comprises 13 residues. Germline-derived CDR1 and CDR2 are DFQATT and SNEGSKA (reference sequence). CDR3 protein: CSATGLDAYEQFF. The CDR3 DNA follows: TGCAGTGCTACGGGACTAGACGCCTACGAGCAGTTCTTC.

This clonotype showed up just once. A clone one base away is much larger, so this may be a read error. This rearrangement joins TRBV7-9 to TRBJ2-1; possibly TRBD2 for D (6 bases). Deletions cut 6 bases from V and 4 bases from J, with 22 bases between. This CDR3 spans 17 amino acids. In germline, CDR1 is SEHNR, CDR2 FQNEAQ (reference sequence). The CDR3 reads CASRFVSGVLLYNEQFF. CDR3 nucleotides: TGTGCCAGCAGGTTCGTCTCGGGGGTCCTACTATACAATGAGCAGTTCTTC.

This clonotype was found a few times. The DNA for the CDR3 is TGCAGTGCTAGAGGCAGGGGAAACAATGAGCAGTACTTC. It translates to CSARGRGNNEQYF. J is TRBJ2-5 and V is TRBV20-1; D might be TRBD1 (6 bases). Germline V CDR1 and CDR2: DFQATT, SNEGSKA (reference sequence). CDR3 size: 13 residues. V was clipped by 1 base and J by 11 bases, with 17 bases between them.

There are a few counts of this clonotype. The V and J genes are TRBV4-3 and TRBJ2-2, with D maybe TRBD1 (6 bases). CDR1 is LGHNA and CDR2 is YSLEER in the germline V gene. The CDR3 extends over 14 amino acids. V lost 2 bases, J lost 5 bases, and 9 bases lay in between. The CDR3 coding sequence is TGCGCCAGCAGCCAATCAGGGGCAACCGGGGAGCTGTTTTTT. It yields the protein CASSQSGATGELFF.

DNA for the CDR3: TGTGCCAGCAGCTTACTAGCGCCGGCAGATACGCAGTATTTT. Protein sequence: CASSLLAPADTQYF. This rearrangement joins TRBV7-2 to TRBJ2-3, with a possible D match to TRBD2 (6 bases). CDR3 length: 14 amino acids. Between the trimmed V and J ends, which lost 2 bases and 4 bases, there was a span of 10 bases. Germline loops: CDR1 SGHTA, CDR2 FQGNSA.

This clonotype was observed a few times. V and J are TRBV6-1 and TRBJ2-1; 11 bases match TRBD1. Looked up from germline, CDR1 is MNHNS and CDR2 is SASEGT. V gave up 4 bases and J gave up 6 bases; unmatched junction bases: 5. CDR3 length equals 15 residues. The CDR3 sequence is CASSAPGTGGNEQFF. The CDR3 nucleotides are TGTGCCAGCAGTGCCCCCGGGACAGGGGGCAATGAGCAGTTCTTC.

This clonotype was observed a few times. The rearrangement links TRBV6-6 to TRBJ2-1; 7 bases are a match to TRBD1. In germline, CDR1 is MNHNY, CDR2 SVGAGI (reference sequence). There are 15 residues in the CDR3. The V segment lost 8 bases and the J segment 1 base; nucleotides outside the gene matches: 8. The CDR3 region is CASSFEGQSYNEQFF. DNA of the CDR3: TGTGCCAGCTCATTTGAGGGACAGTCCTACAATGAGCAGTTCTTC.

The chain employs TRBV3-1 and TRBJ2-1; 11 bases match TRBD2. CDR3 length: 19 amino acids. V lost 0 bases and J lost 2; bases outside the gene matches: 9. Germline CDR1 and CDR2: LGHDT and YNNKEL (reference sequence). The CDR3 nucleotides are TGTGCCAGCAGCCAAGAACGGCTAGCGGGGGGATTGACCTACAATGAGCAGTTCTTC. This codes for CASSQERLAGGLTYNEQFF.

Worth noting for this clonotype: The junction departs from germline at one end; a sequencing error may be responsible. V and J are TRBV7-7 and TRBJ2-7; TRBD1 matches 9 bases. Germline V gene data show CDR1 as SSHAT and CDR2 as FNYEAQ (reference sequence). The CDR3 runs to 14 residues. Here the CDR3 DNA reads TGTGCTAGCAGCGTGGGGACAGGGCTCGACGAGCAGTACTTC. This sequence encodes CASSVGTGLDEQYF.

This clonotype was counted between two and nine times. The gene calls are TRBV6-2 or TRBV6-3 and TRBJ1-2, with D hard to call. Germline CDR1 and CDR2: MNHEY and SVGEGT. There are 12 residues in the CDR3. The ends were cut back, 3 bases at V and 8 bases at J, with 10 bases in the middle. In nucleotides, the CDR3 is TGTGCCAGCAGTTATTCGTATTGGGGCTACACCTTC. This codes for CASSYSYWGYTF.

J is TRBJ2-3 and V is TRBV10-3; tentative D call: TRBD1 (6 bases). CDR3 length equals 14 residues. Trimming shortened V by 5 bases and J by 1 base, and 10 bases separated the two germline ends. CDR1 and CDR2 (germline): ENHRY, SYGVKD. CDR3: CAISTGKGTDTQYF. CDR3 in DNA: TGTGCCATCAGTACAGGGAAGGGCACAGATACGCAGTATTTT.

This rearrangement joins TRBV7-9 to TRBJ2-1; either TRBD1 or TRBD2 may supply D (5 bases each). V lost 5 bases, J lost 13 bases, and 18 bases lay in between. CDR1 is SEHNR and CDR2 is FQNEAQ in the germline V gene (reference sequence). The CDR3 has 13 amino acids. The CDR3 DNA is TGTGCCAGCAGCGGAACCGGGACGGAGACCCAGTTCTTC. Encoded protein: CASSGTGTETQFF.

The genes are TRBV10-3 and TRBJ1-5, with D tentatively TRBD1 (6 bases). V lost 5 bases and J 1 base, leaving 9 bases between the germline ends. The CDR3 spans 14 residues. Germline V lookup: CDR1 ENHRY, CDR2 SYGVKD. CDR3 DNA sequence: TGTGCCATCAGTTCCGGACAGAGCAATCAGCCCCAGCATTTT. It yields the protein CAISSGQSNQPQHF.

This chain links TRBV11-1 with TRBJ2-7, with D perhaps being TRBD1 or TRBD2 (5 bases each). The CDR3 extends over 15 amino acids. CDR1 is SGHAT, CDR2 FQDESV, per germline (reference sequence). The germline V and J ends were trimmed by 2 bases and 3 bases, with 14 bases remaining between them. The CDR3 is CASSLTGTKVYEQYF. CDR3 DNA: TGTGCCAGCAGCTTAACCGGGACCAAAGTCTACGAGCAGTACTTC.

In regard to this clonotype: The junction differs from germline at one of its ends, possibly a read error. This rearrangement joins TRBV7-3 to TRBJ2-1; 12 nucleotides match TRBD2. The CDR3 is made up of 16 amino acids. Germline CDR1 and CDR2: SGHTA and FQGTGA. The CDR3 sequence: CAGSLMLAGGENEQFF. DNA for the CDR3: TGTGCCGGCAGCTTAATGCTAGCGGGGGGGGAAAATGAGCAGTTCTTC.